This entry lists 26 T cell receptor beta chains sequenced from one sample in a study of T-cell reconstitution after alpha-beta-depleted transplantation in children. The TCRbeta library was prepared with unique molecular identifiers. TCRdb processed the PCR reads anew with MiXCR; each CDR3 protein has one entry. The sample has about 4,200 distinct CDR3 sequences, roughly a fifth seen once. The sequenced sample was PBMCs, mostly from graft donor cells, obtained 180 days after TCRalphabeta/CD19-depleted stem cell transplant. These receptors were collected from a male patient between 2 and 15 years old who had a stem cell transplant for acute lymphoblastic leukemia, so the T cells may come from the graft donor.

This clonotype has at least ten counts. The DNA of the CDR3 is TGTGCCACCCAAAGAGGCGGGGATAATCATCAGCCCCAGCATTTT. Encoded protein: CATQRGGDNHQPQHF. The chain joins TRBV7-9 to TRBJ1-5; D is ambiguous. V lost 10 bases and J 5 bases, leaving 21 bases between the germline ends. The CDR3 loop spans 15 amino acids. CDR1 is SEHNR, CDR2 FQNEAQ, per germline (reference sequence).

V usage is TRBV29-1 and J usage is TRBJ2-7; D might be TRBD1 (5 bases). The CDR3 totals 11 residues. Trimming took 3 bases from V and 5 from J, leaving 8 bases between them. Per the germline V gene, CDR1 is SQVTM and CDR2 is ANQGSEA. CDR3 sequence: CSVEAGNEQYF. The CDR3 bases are TGCAGCGTTGAGGCAGGGAACGAGCAGTACTTC.

This clonotype rates as large. The chain combines TRBV18 with TRBJ1-1; D is uncertain. Trimming shortened V by 0 bases and J by 4 bases, and 6 bases separated the two germline ends. In germline, CDR1 is KGHSH, CDR2 LQKENI. The CDR3 length is 13 residues. For the CDR3, the DNA is TGTGCCAGCTCACCACCTGTCTCCACTGAAGCTTTCTTT. Amino acids: CASSPPVSTEAFF.

By proportion, this clonotype is medium-sized. The V and J genes are TRBV28 and TRBJ1-1; D gene uncertain. The V and J ends lost 6 bases and 1 base respectively, with 9 bases between them. Germline V CDR1 and CDR2: MDHEN, SYDVKM. The CDR3 has 13 residues. CDR3 DNA: TGTGCCAGCAGCATAGAGGAGAACACTGAAGCTTTCTTT. Translation: CASSIEENTEAFF.

There are many counts of this clonotype. This rearrangement joins TRBV4-1 to TRBJ2-5; 9 bases are shared with TRBD2. The CDR3 has 18 amino acids. Per the germline V gene, CDR1 is MGHRA and CDR2 is YSYEKL. V was pared by 0 bases and J by 1 base, with 9 bases of the junction left unmatched. For the CDR3, the DNA is TGCGCCAGCAGCCAAGAGATTAGCGGGAGCCCATTCCAAGAGACCCAGTACTTC. Its translation: CASSQEISGSPFQETQYF.

This clonotype was observed many times. This chain uses TRBV7-9 with TRBJ2-7; weak D call: TRBD1 (6 bases). Trimming took 10 bases from V and 2 from J, leaving 15 bases between them. The CDR3 runs 13 residues. CDR1 and CDR2 (germline): SEHNR, FQNEAQ (reference sequence). The CDR3 DNA reads as TGTGCCACCAAGACAGGACTCACCTACGAGCAGTACTTC. It translates to CATKTGLTYEQYF.

This clonotype was seen many times. The V gene is TRBV12-3 or TRBV12-4, the J gene TRBJ2-7, with D possibly matching TRBD1 (6 bases). Trimming cost V 3 bases and J 4 bases, with 16 bases left between them. The CDR3 is made up of 15 amino acids. CDR3 nucleotides: TGTGCCAGCAGTTTTCGAGCAGGGGCTGGGTACGAGCAGTACTTC. Protein: CASSFRAGAGYEQYF.

By sample share, this clonotype is medium-sized. V and J are TRBV2 and TRBJ2-7, with D uncertain. There are 11 residues in the CDR3. Per the germline V gene, CDR1 is SNHLY and CDR2 is FYNNEI. Trimming shortened V by 4 bases and J by 4 bases, and 5 bases separated the two germline ends. The CDR3 here is CASSAGYEQYF. The CDR3 coding sequence is TGTGCCAGCAGTGCTGGATACGAGCAGTACTTC.

This clonotype showed up many times. V usage is TRBV20-1 and J usage is TRBJ2-1, with 16 bases matching TRBD2. The CDR3 runs to 15 residues. Trimming took 6 bases from V and 11 from J; bases not matched to a gene: 10. CDR1 and CDR2 (germline): DFQATT, SNEGSKA (reference sequence). The CDR3 reads CSASRGTSGRAKQFF. The CDR3 coding sequence is TGCAGTGCGAGCCGGGGGACTAGCGGGAGGGCAAAGCAGTTCTTC.

The table lists this clonotype with a few counts. J is TRBJ2-7 and V is TRBV7-9, with a tentative D call TRBD1 (6 bases). The CDR3 runs to 14 residues. With 4 bases removed from V and 3 bases from J, the gap between germline ends came to 13 bases. Per the germline V gene, CDR1 is SEHNR and CDR2 is FQNEAQ (reference sequence). The DNA for the CDR3 is TGTGCCAGCAGCTCCTCGGGACACCTCTACGAGCAGTACTTC. Encoded protein: CASSSSGHLYEQYF.

Many counts were recorded for this clonotype. The chain's CDR3 is CASSVVFQYEQYF. For the CDR3, the DNA is TGTGCCAGCAGTGTGGTTTTCCAGTACGAGCAGTACTTC. The chain combines TRBV28 with TRBJ2-7; D is unclear. CDR3 length: 13 residues. V shed 5 bases and J shed 4 bases, with 12 bases lying between them. Germline V lookup: CDR1 MDHEN, CDR2 SYDVKM.

Ten or more counts support this clonotype. This sequence joins TRBV12-3 or TRBV12-4 and TRBJ2-2; D not resolved. The V and J ends lost 4 bases and 8 bases respectively, with 5 bases between them. The CDR3 sequence is 11 residues long. DNA of the CDR3: TGTGCCAGCAGTTCCTGGGGGGAGCTGTTTTTT. Its protein is CASSSWGELFF.

This clonotype qualifies as medium-sized. This chain joins TRBV20-1 and TRBJ2-3; TRBD1 or TRBD2 may be the D gene (5 bases each). V was cut by 5 bases and J by 0 bases, with 15 bases left in between. The CDR3 loop spans 15 amino acids. Per the germline V gene, CDR1 is DFQATT and CDR2 is SNEGSKA (reference sequence). For the CDR3, the DNA is TGCAGTGCTCCTCGGGACGAAGCTAGCACAGATACGCAGTATTTT. Translated, it gives CSAPRDEASTDTQYF.

This clonotype was observed at least ten times. The chain joins TRBV29-1 to TRBJ1-5; TRBD1 aligns across 8 bases. The germline CDR1 and CDR2 sequences are SQVTM and ANQGSEA. J was trimmed by 0 bases and V by 7 bases; bases with no gene match: 2. The CDR3 sequence is 13 residues long. The CDR3 protein is CSGGQDSNQPQHF. The CDR3, as DNA: TGCAGCGGGGGACAGGATAGCAATCAGCCCCAGCATTTT.

This clonotype was found many times. The chain couples TRBV11-1 to TRBJ1-1, with 8 nucleotides matching TRBD1. Germline V gene sequence: CDR1 SGHAT, CDR2 FQDESV (reference sequence). V was clipped by 6 bases and J by 3 bases; unmatched bases: 3. The CDR3 covers 13 residues. The CDR3 sequence is CASRSDRDTEAFF. As DNA, the CDR3 is TGTGCCAGCAGATCGGACAGGGACACTGAAGCTTTCTTT.

This clonotype is medium-sized in the sample. The CDR3 bases are TGCAGTGCTAGAAGGGCGGGAGGGAAAATCAACGAGCAGTACTTC. Protein sequence: CSARRAGGKINEQYF. The chain is built from TRBV20-1 and TRBJ2-7; 9 nucleotides align to TRBD2. Losses at the gene ends were 2 bases for V and 5 bases for J; bases not matched to a gene: 10. CDR1 is DFQATT and CDR2 is SNEGSKA in the germline V gene (reference sequence). The CDR3 is made up of 15 amino acids.

This clonotype was counted at least ten times. V usage is TRBV11-3 and J usage is TRBJ2-7; D is unresolved. The length of the CDR3 is 15 residues. Trimming removed 0 bases at V and 2 bases at J, with 11 bases between. The V gene's germline CDR1 is SGHNT and CDR2 YENEEA. The CDR3 DNA reads as TGTGCCAGCAGCTTAGAAAACGTGCTAGCCTACGAGCAGTACTTC. Its protein product is CASSLENVLAYEQYF.

In its sample, this clonotype is large. The chain combines TRBV20-1 with TRBJ2-7; D tentatively reads TRBD1 or TRBD2 (5 bases each). Trimming took 5 bases from V and 0 from J, leaving 17 bases between them. From germline, CDR1 is DFQATT and CDR2 SNEGSKA (reference sequence). The CDR3 covers 15 residues. The CDR3 here is CSASRWGTSSYEQYF. As DNA, the CDR3 is TGCAGTGCTTCAAGGTGGGGGACCTCCTCCTACGAGCAGTACTTC.

This clonotype was counted many times. The rearrangement joins TRBV6-1 to TRBJ2-5; TRBD2 aligns across 8 bases. The CDR3 spans 16 residues. The germline V gene encodes CDR1 MNHNS and CDR2 SASEGT. V dropped 6 bases and J dropped 2; count of bases not matched to a gene: 11. For the CDR3, the DNA is TGTGCCAGCAGAGATTACGAAACTAGCGGACAAGAGACCCAGTACTTC. Its protein is CASRDYETSGQETQYF.

This clonotype rates as medium-sized (0.01 to 0.1%). The rearrangement joins TRBV4-2 to TRBJ2-5; TRBD2 agrees at 9 bases. Germline V gives CDR1 LGHNA, CDR2 YNFKEQ. CDR3 size: 16 residues. J gave up 0 bases and V 1 base, and 3 bases lay outside the gene matches. The CDR3 spells CASSQGVAGDQETQYF. CDR3 DNA: TGTGCCAGCAGCCAAGGGGTAGCGGGGGACCAAGAGACCCAGTACTTC.

This chain connects TRBV4-2 to TRBJ2-5, with D unresolved. V was trimmed by 1 base and J by 3 bases, leaving 6 bases between them. The CDR3 loop spans 13 amino acids. Germline V CDR1 and CDR2: LGHNA, YNFKEQ. Here the CDR3 DNA reads TGTGCCAGCAGCCAAGGGTCTAAAGAGACCCAGTACTTC. It yields the protein CASSQGSKETQYF.

The sample holds many counts of this clonotype. The rearrangement links TRBV11-1 to TRBJ2-5; TRBD1 matches at 7 bases. The germline V gene has CDR1 SGHAT and CDR2 FQDESV (reference sequence). The CDR3 is 19 amino acids. J gave up 4 bases and V 7 bases, and 24 bases lay outside the gene matches. CDR3 nucleotides: TGTGCCAGCACACACGGACGGGGTTCGCGGAAGGGGGCTCGAGAGACCCAGTACTTC. Protein sequence: CASTHGRGSRKGARETQYF.

The table lists this clonotype with many counts. The rearrangement uses TRBV28 and TRBJ2-7; 14 nucleotides match TRBD2. The CDR3 covers 16 residues. Germline CDR1 reads MDHEN; CDR2 reads SYDVKM. The V segment lost 4 bases and the J segment 5 bases; nucleotides outside the gene matches: 7. CDR3 in amino acids: CASSSFGTSGRNEQYF. CDR3 sequence (DNA): TGTGCCAGCAGTTCGTTCGGGACTAGCGGGAGAAACGAGCAGTACTTC.

This clonotype has just one count. This chain links TRBV5-1 with TRBJ2-1, with D perhaps TRBD1 (6 bases). Trimming removed 4 bases at V and 6 bases at J, with 20 bases between. This CDR3 spans 16 amino acids. CDR1 is SGHRS, CDR2 YFSETQ, per germline. The CDR3: CASSTRTGLVSNEQFF. Here the CDR3 DNA reads TGCGCCAGCAGCACCAGAACAGGGCTGGTTAGCAATGAGCAGTTCTTC.

This clonotype is medium-sized in the sample. CDR3 nucleotide sequence: TGTGCCAGCAGCAGCAAGCGTAAGCGGGAGTTACCCTACAATGAGCAGTTCTTC. Amino acid sequence: CASSSKRKRELPYNEQFF. V and J are TRBV7-9 and TRBJ2-1, with 8 bases that match TRBD2. Trimming took 5 bases from V and 2 from J; bases not matched to a gene: 14. Germline V gene lookup returns CDR1 SEHNR and CDR2 FQNEAQ (reference sequence). CDR3 length equals 18 residues. Full variable domain (missing parts from reference TRBV7-9 and TRBJ2-1): DTGVSQNPRHKITKRGQNVTFRCDPISEHNRLYWYRQTLGQGPEFLTYFQNEAQLEKSRLLSDRFSAERPKGSFSTLEIQRTEQGDSAMYLCASSSKRKRELPYNEQFFGPGTRLTVL.

This clonotype was seen at least ten times. This sequence joins TRBV30 and TRBJ1-3; D gene unclear. The CDR3 totals 13 residues. Per germline, CDR1 GTSNPN and CDR2 SVGIG (reference sequence). Trimming stripped 1 base from V and 8 bases from J, with 12 bases between. CDR3 in DNA: TGTGCCTGGAGTGAGTCCGGTAGGCACACCATATATTTT. It codes for CAWSESGRHTIYF.